These 22 T cell receptor beta chains were all obtained from the same sample, sequenced in a study of T cell responses to AZD1222 COVID-19 vaccine. Profiling relied on immunoSEQ multiplex PCR, and the TCRdb table lists in-frame clones only, not all of them. This repertoire shows some 100,000 clones, around 87% found once; its top ten account for roughly 4.4%. The material sequenced was peripheral blood, taken 28 days after the second AZD1222 dose. These receptors were taken from an adult who received the AZD1222 COVID-19 vaccine.

The CDR3 nucleotides read TGTGCCAGCAGTTTAGTGACACGGGGTGGAGACGAGCAGTACTTC. It codes for CASSLVTRGGDEQYF. The chain combines TRBV28 with TRBJ2-7; D possibly corresponds to TRBD2 (5 bases). CDR1 and CDR2 from the germline V gene are MDHEN and SYDVKM. Trimming pared 2 bases from V and 5 bases from J, leaving 16 bases between. The CDR3 contains 15 residues.

The rearrangement uses TRBV30 and TRBJ2-7; D is possibly TRBD2 (6 bases). Trimming pared 7 bases from V and 3 bases from J, leaving 16 bases between. This CDR3 comprises 13 residues. Looked up from germline, CDR1 is GTSNPN and CDR2 is SVGIG (reference sequence). The CDR3 coding sequence is TGTGCCTCCCCAGGAGTCGGGGGCTACGAGCAGTACTTC. It is translated as CASPGVGGYEQYF.

This clone has just one count. V is TRBV23-1 and J is TRBJ1-5; tentative D call: TRBD1 (5 bases). TRBV23-1 is flagged as an ORF with uncertain function. The CDR3 spans 16 residues. Trimming shortened V by 4 bases and J by 4 bases, and 17 bases separated the two germline ends. CDR3 coding DNA: TGCGCCAGCAGTCGCACTAGATATGGGGGGAATCAGCCCCAGCATTTT. Translation gives CASSRTRYGGNQPQHF.

The J gene is TRBJ1-6, the V gene TRBV4-2; TRBD1 matches 7 bases. From germline, CDR1 is LGHNA and CDR2 YNFKEQ. The CDR3 has 21 residues. The V segment lost 1 base and the J segment 6 bases; nucleotides outside the gene matches: 21. CDR3 nucleotide sequence: TGTGCCAGCAGCCAAGTAAATATCGGGAGACAGGGTCCATTAGGTAATTCACCCCTCCACTTT. It translates to CASSQVNIGRQGPLGNSPLHF.

The rearrangement links TRBV6-2 or TRBV6-3 to TRBJ2-5; no reliable D call. The germline gives CDR1 MNHEY, CDR2 SVGEGT. This CDR3 has 14 amino acids. Trimming removed 6 bases from V and 0 bases from J, with 11 bases in between. CDR3: CASSQGRDQETQYF. The CDR3 coding sequence is TGTGCCAGCAGCCAAGGACGGGACCAAGAGACCCAGTACTTC.

The chain carries TRBV15 and TRBJ2-1, with 9 nucleotides matching TRBD2. V dropped 5 bases and J dropped 3; count of bases not matched to a gene: 5. CDR3 length: 15 residues. Germline assignment: CDR1 LNHNV and CDR2 YYDKDF (reference sequence). CDR3 amino acids: CATSSRLADYNEQFF. The DNA for the CDR3 is TGTGCCACCAGCTCTCGACTAGCGGACTACAATGAGCAGTTCTTC.

This chain links TRBV3-1 (or the pseudogene TRBV3-2) with TRBJ1-1, with 7 bases identical to TRBD1. The germline V gene encodes CDR1 LGHDT and CDR2 YNNKEL (reference sequence). This CDR3 has 15 amino acids. The V gene end was trimmed by 2 bases and the J gene end by 7 bases; junction bases not matched to a gene: 10. The CDR3 DNA reads TGTGCCAGCAGCCAACAGGGGGGGACGAAAGGTGAAGCTTTCTTT. Translated, it gives CASSQQGGTKGEAFF.

This clone was seen just once. The chain joins TRBV30 to TRBJ2-7; 7 bases map to TRBD1. This CDR3 spans 12 amino acids. CDR1 GTSNPN and CDR2 SVGIG come from the germline V gene (reference sequence). Losses at the gene ends were 5 bases for V and 3 bases for J; bases not matched to a gene: 4. In DNA, the CDR3 is TGTGCCTGGGGACAGGACAGCTACGAGCAGTACTTC. Amino acid sequence: CAWGQDSYEQYF. The whole variable domain, remainder taken from reference TRBV30 and TRBJ2-7, is SQTIHQWPATLVQPVGSPLSLECTVEGTSNPNLYWYRQAAGRGLQLLFYSVGIGQISSEVPQNLSASRPQDRQFILSSKKLLLSDSGFYLCAWGQDSYEQYFGPGTRLTVT.

This clone showed up just once. The rearrangement uses TRBV19 and TRBJ1-1; no clear D. Trimming cost V 5 bases and J 1 base, with 11 bases left between them. Germline CDR1 LNHDA, CDR2 SQIVND (reference sequence). The CDR3 has 14 amino acids. The CDR3 DNA reads as TGTGCCAGTAGTTTCTCCATCTGGAACACTGAAGCTTTCTTT. Its translation is CASSFSIWNTEAFF.

The chain combines TRBV27 with TRBJ2-2; perhaps TRBD1 as D (5 bases). CDR1 and CDR2 from the germline V gene are MNHEY and SMNVEV (reference sequence). V was cut by 2 bases and J by 1 base, with 17 bases left in between. The CDR3 is 18 amino acids. CDR3 nucleotides: TGTGCCAGCAGTTTAGATAGGGGATTAGGGGAGAACACCGGGGAGCTGTTTTTT. Protein product: CASSLDRGLGENTGELFF.

Notes on this clone: The same CDR3 arises from other DNA sequences in this sample as well. The chain uses TRBV9 and TRBJ2-2, with D tentatively TRBD2 (6 bases). The germline CDR1 and CDR2 sequences are SGDLS and YYNGEE. The CDR3 sequence is 14 residues long. V lost 2 bases and J 5 bases, leaving 10 bases between the germline ends. DNA for the CDR3: TGTGCCAGCAGCGTCGGGAGTTTAACCGGGGAGCTGTTTTTT. Protein: CASSVGSLTGELFF.

The J gene is TRBJ1-5, the V gene TRBV9; no clear D gene. CDR3 length: 15 amino acids. The V end was cut by 1 base, the J end by 6 bases, with 14 bases between. Germline CDR1 SGDLS, CDR2 YYNGEE. CDR3 nucleotides: TGTGCCAGCAGCGTAACTGAGACATTCGGTCAGCCCCAGCATTTT. Residues: CASSVTETFGQPQHF.

The chain uses TRBV18 and TRBJ1-5; 7 nucleotides agree with TRBD1. With 2 bases clipped from V and 6 bases from J, the junction kept 1 base outside the gene matches. Germline CDR1 is KGHSH and CDR2 is LQKENI. The CDR3 spans 13 residues. The CDR3 DNA reads as TGTGCCAGCTCACCAGACAGGGCTCAGCCCCAGCATTTT. Translation gives CASSPDRAQPQHF.

The rearrangement uses TRBV11-1 and TRBJ1-3, with D possibly TRBD1 on 5 matching bases. Germline V gene lookup returns CDR1 SGHAT and CDR2 FQDESV (reference sequence). The V gene lost 8 bases and the J gene lost 4 bases, with 21 bases spanning the gap. This CDR3 is 16 amino acids long. This chain's CDR3 is CASGSPGTLGGNTIYF. The CDR3 nucleotides are TGTGCCAGCGGCTCCCCCGGGACGCTTGGAGGAAACACCATATATTTT.

The V and J genes are TRBV15 and TRBJ1-2; perhaps TRBD1 as D (5 bases). Germline V gene data show CDR1 as LNHNV and CDR2 as YYDKDF (reference sequence). There are 16 residues in the CDR3. The V end was cut by 0 bases, the J end by 4 bases, with 15 bases between. The CDR3 protein is CATSRDTGGSGYGYTF. CDR3 in DNA: TGTGCCACCAGCAGAGATACCGGGGGGTCTGGCTATGGCTACACCTTC.

The chain joins TRBV5-1 to TRBJ1-1; 7 bases map to TRBD1. Germline values: CDR1 SGHRS, CDR2 YFSETQ. V gave up 5 bases and J gave up 5 bases; unmatched junction bases: 9. This CDR3 spans 14 amino acids. CDR3 protein: CASSKGQPRTEAFF. In nucleotides, the CDR3 is TGCGCCAGCAGTAAGGGACAGCCGAGAACTGAAGCTTTCTTT.

The rearrangement links TRBV7-2 to TRBJ2-5, with 11 nucleotides matching TRBD2. V dropped 1 base and J dropped 6; count of bases not matched to a gene: 10. CDR3 length: 17 amino acids. Germline V lookup: CDR1 SGHTA, CDR2 FQGNSA. The CDR3 here is CASSLVFPGTSGKTQYF. CDR3 nucleotide sequence: TGTGCCAGCAGCTTAGTATTTCCCGGGACTAGCGGAAAGACCCAGTACTTC.

This clone has just a few counts. The rearrangement joins TRBV27 to TRBJ1-1; D is possibly TRBD1 (6 bases). Trimming removed 5 bases at V and 3 bases at J, with 16 bases between. This CDR3 region has 15 residues. Germline-derived CDR1 and CDR2 are MNHEY and SMNVEV (reference sequence). CDR3 residues: CASSPRGLSYTEAFF. CDR3 in DNA: TGTGCCAGCAGTCCCAGGGGCCTATCTTACACTGAAGCTTTCTTT.

V usage is TRBV6-2 or TRBV6-3 and J usage is TRBJ2-1; D may correspond to TRBD1 or TRBD2 (6 bases each). The CDR3 spans 19 residues. Trimming took 2 bases from V and 1 from J, leaving 21 bases between them. Germline loops: CDR1 MNHEY, CDR2 SVGEGT. The CDR3 DNA is TGTGCCAGCAGTTACGAAGGGGGGTTAGCGGCTAGGTCCTACAATGAGCAGTTCTTC. Translated: CASSYEGGLAARSYNEQFF.

This chain uses TRBV6-5 with TRBJ2-5; 9 bases fit TRBD1. Germline V CDR1 and CDR2: MNHEY, SVGAGI. V lost 6 bases to trimming and J lost 2 bases; unmatched junction nucleotides: 7. The CDR3 covers 15 residues. DNA of the CDR3: TGTGCCAGCAGCCAGACAGGGGGGTGGCAAGAGACCCAGTACTTC. Its protein is CASSQTGGWQETQYF.

The rearrangement joins TRBV6-5 to TRBJ1-2; maybe TRBD1 (5 bases). Germline-derived CDR1 and CDR2 are MNHEY and SVGAGI. The V end was cut by 6 bases, the J end by 7 bases, with 21 bases between. This CDR3 has 15 residues. The CDR3 spells CASRQALGTVGGYTF. The DNA of the CDR3 is TGTGCCAGCAGACAAGCTCTAGGGACTGTTGGTGGCTACACCTTC.

This clone was observed a single time. The V and J genes are TRBV5-1 and TRBJ2-7, with TRBD1 identical over 10 bases. Germline V gives CDR1 SGHRS, CDR2 YFSETQ. The CDR3 totals 15 residues. With 4 bases clipped from V and 1 base from J, the junction kept 5 bases outside the gene matches. This chain's CDR3 is CASSAPGQGSYEQYF. Here the CDR3 DNA reads TGCGCCAGCAGCGCCCCGGGACAGGGGTCCTACGAGCAGTACTTC.